The 19 T cell receptor beta chains below come from one sample, sequenced in a study of shared clonotypes between healthy human individuals. Assay: immunoSEQ multiplex PCR; the TCRdb copy retains only in-frame clones and omits some. The table shows about 660,000 clones, with around 72% occurring only once. Input material: memory CD4+ T cells sorted from blood. As to subset: CD45RA-negative fraction. The receptors were sampled from a woman aged 30 to 39 in good health.

The rearrangement joins TRBV28 to TRBJ2-7; the D gene could be TRBD1 or TRBD2 (5 bases each). This CDR3 is 15 amino acids long. Trimming stripped 2 bases from V and 6 bases from J, with 17 bases between. Germline-derived CDR1 and CDR2 are MDHEN and SYDVKM. The CDR3 DNA reads TGTGCCAGCAGTTTAAAGGCAGCTTGGGACCGCGAGCAGTACTTC. Protein product: CASSLKAAWDREQYF.

This chain uses TRBV6-5 with TRBJ1-2; no reliable D call. CDR1 and CDR2 from the germline V gene are MNHEY and SVGAGI. V was pared by 7 bases and J by 3 bases, with 9 bases between. This CDR3 is built from 12 residues. CDR3: CASMREDYGYTF. CDR3 bases: TGTGCCAGCATGCGGGAAGACTATGGCTACACCTTC.

The chain couples TRBV18 to TRBJ2-7, with unresolved D. The V gene lost 2 bases and the J gene lost 7 bases, with 12 bases spanning the gap. The germline V gene has CDR1 KGHSH and CDR2 LQKENI. The CDR3 is made up of 13 amino acids. CDR3 nucleotide sequence: TGTGCCAGCTCACCAGGGGTTCTCGGGGAGCAGTACTTC. Translation gives CASSPGVLGEQYF.

This rearrangement joins TRBV6-5 to TRBJ2-3; no reliable D call. Trimming removed 6 bases at V and 5 bases at J, with 9 bases between. The CDR3 extends over 12 amino acids. The V gene's germline CDR1 is MNHEY and CDR2 SVGAGI. CDR3: CASRGMLDTQYF. CDR3 in DNA: TGTGCCAGCAGGGGGATGTTAGATACGCAGTATTTT.

DNA for the CDR3: TGTGCCTCTGACAGGGGAGGGGTTGGGGTCTACAATGAGCAGTTCTTC. It yields the protein CASDRGGVGVYNEQFF. The genes are TRBV30 and TRBJ2-1; TRBD1 is a possible D gene (8 bases). The CDR3 length is 16 residues. Trimming removed 7 bases at V and 3 bases at J, with 22 bases between. Looked up from germline, CDR1 is GTSNPN and CDR2 is SVGIG (reference sequence).

This clone came up many times. V gene TRBV2 combines with J gene TRBJ2-2; a weak D match, TRBD2 (7 bases). The CDR3 consists of 16 residues. Germline CDR1 SNHLY, CDR2 FYNNEI. V was shortened by 6 bases and J by 0 bases, with 14 bases between the two germline ends. The CDR3 nucleotides are TGTGCCAGCAGAGGGGGAGGGGGAACGAACACCGGGGAGCTGTTTTTT. This encodes CASRGGGGTNTGELFF.

With regard to this clone: The same CDR3 is also encoded by other DNA sequences in this sample. The rearrangement uses TRBV6-4 and TRBJ2-3; 8 bases match TRBD2. Trimming at V came to 5 bases and at J to 6 bases, leaving 4 bases not matched to a gene. The CDR3 extends over 13 amino acids. CDR1 and CDR2 from the germline V gene are MRHNA and SNTAGT. The CDR3 nucleotides read TGTGCCAGCAGTAGCGGGAGTACGGATACGCAGTATTTT. Amino acid sequence: CASSSGSTDTQYF.

This chain connects TRBV7-9 to TRBJ1-2; 8 bases agree with TRBD1. The CDR3 is 16 residues long. Trimming at V came to 5 bases and at J to 4 bases, leaving 12 bases not matched to a gene. CDR1 SEHNR and CDR2 FQNEAQ come from the germline V gene (reference sequence). CDR3 nucleotides: TGTGCCAGCAGCCCCCTATATCACAGGGGGAGCTATGGCTACACCTTC. It yields the protein CASSPLYHRGSYGYTF. Complete variable domain (other parts from reference TRBV7-9 and TRBJ1-2): DTGVSQNPRHKITKRGQNVTFRCDPISEHNRLYWYRQTLGQGPEFLTYFQNEAQLEKSRLLSDRFSAERPKGSFSTLEIQRTEQGDSAMYLCASSPLYHRGSYGYTFGSGTRLTVV.

This chain links TRBV6-5 with TRBJ2-7, with D uncertain. Germline assignment: CDR1 MNHEY and CDR2 SVGAGI. This CDR3 contains 15 residues. V lost 0 bases to trimming and J lost 3 bases, with 12 bases between them. This CDR3 is CASSYSAWQDYEQYF. CDR3 in DNA: TGTGCCAGCAGTTACTCGGCGTGGCAGGACTACGAGCAGTACTTC.

J is TRBJ2-3 and V is TRBV7-9; 9 bases are a match to TRBD1. The J segment lost 6 bases and the V segment lost 7 bases, leaving 8 bases of the junction unmatched. Germline CDR1 is SEHNR and CDR2 is FQNEAQ (reference sequence). This CDR3 spans 14 amino acids. Written as DNA, the CDR3 is TGTGCCAGCACCCCCGGGACAGGGAGTGATACGCAGTATTTT. Its protein is CASTPGTGSDTQYF.

The chain recombines TRBV5-1 with TRBJ2-1; D possibly uses TRBD1 or TRBD2 (5 bases each). The germline gives CDR1 SGHRS, CDR2 YFSETQ. The CDR3 extends over 16 amino acids. Trimming took 3 bases from V and 3 from J, leaving 16 bases between them. CDR3 sequence (DNA): TGCGCCAGCAGCTCGAGAAGGGACCGCTACTACAATGAGCAGTTCTTC. It encodes CASSSRRDRYYNEQFF.

This clone appeared once. The V and J genes are TRBV7-8 and TRBJ2-7; a possible D gene is TRBD1 (5 bases). CDR3 length equals 15 residues. Trimming stripped 1 base from V and 6 bases from J, with 16 bases between. Germline V CDR1 and CDR2: SGHVS, FQNEAQ. This CDR3 is CASSLDIVWGREQYF. In DNA form, the CDR3 reads TGTGCCAGCAGCTTAGACATCGTATGGGGCCGCGAGCAGTACTTC.

This sequence joins TRBV2 and TRBJ1-1, with a possible D match to TRBD1 (5 bases). The CDR3 loop spans 14 amino acids. The germline V gene has CDR1 SNHLY and CDR2 FYNNEI. Trimming took off 7 bases at V and 2 bases at J, with 14 bases between the two ends. The CDR3 reads CASNQQGPNTEAFF. In nucleotides, the CDR3 is TGTGCCAGCAACCAGCAGGGCCCCAACACTGAAGCTTTCTTT.

The CDR3 DNA reads TGTGCCAGCAGTGGCCCCAGAGCAGGGACTTATGGCTACACCTTC. Translating it yields CASSGPRAGTYGYTF. The chain combines TRBV28 with TRBJ1-2; possibly TRBD1 for D (5 bases). Trimming pared 5 bases from V and 5 bases from J, leaving 18 bases between. The CDR3 contains 15 residues. Germline V gene lookup returns CDR1 MDHEN and CDR2 SYDVKM.

The chain recombines TRBV2 with TRBJ1-4; no definite D call. CDR3 size: 11 residues. V lost 3 bases to trimming and J lost 13 bases, with 9 bases between them. The germline V gene has CDR1 SNHLY and CDR2 FYNNEI. In DNA, the CDR3 is TGTGCCAGCAGTGATTCACGTCTACTGTTTTTT. Translating gives CASSDSRLLFF.

J is TRBJ2-1 and V is TRBV7-9; 13 nucleotides align to TRBD2. V lost 5 bases, J lost 5 bases, and 0 bases stayed unmatched. The CDR3 has 14 amino acids. CDR1 and CDR2 from the germline V gene are SEHNR and FQNEAQ (reference sequence). The DNA for the CDR3 is TGTGCCAGCAGCGGGACTAGCGGGGACAATGAGCAGTTCTTC. This translates into CASSGTSGDNEQFF.

V usage is TRBV19 and J usage is TRBJ2-1; 8 bases agree with TRBD2. The CDR3 covers 14 residues. With 4 bases clipped from V and 6 bases from J, the junction kept 5 bases outside the gene matches. Germline V gene lookup returns CDR1 LNHDA and CDR2 SQIVND (reference sequence). The CDR3 is CASSRGLGPNEQFF. CDR3 coding DNA: TGTGCCAGTAGTAGGGGACTAGGTCCCAATGAGCAGTTCTTC.

This clone was seen many times. The chain recombines TRBV14 with TRBJ1-4; D not certain. Trimming left V 3 bases short and J 8 bases short, with 10 bases between. The CDR3 covers 13 residues. The germline V gene has CDR1 SGHDN and CDR2 FVKESK. Written as DNA, the CDR3 is TGTGCCAGCAGCCAGGGGTTATACGAAAAACTGTTTTTT. It encodes CASSQGLYEKLFF.

The chain couples TRBV27 to TRBJ1-1; 10 bases fit TRBD1. Germline-derived CDR1 and CDR2 are MNHEY and SMNVEV (reference sequence). Germline trimming cut 6 bases from V and 5 bases from J; bases unmatched to any gene: 3. The CDR3 runs to 13 residues. The CDR3 loop is CASRRQGATEAFF. DNA for the CDR3: TGTGCCAGCAGAAGACAGGGGGCGACTGAAGCTTTCTTT.